What follows describes a single T cell receptor beta chain. Its antigen is not identified. Per the germline V gene, CDR1 is DFQATT and CDR2 is SNEGSKA (reference sequence). CDR3 length equals 17 residues. Trimming at V came to 0 bases and at J to 3 bases, leaving 12 bases not matched to a gene. This specimen belongs to a study of blood T cells in healthy people across ages. Together with a sample-barcoded 5' primer, a J-beta primer mix was included in a second PCR lasting about 6 to 12 cycles. Using its own MiXCR run on the 5' RACE reads, TCRdb lists one record per CDR3 protein. The sample contains under 1,000,000 distinct CDR3 sequences, under 40% of which appear only once. Overall study results and limits: When set beside aged donors, long-lived donors presented more naive CD4+ cells and higher diversity. Strong correlation existed between TCR beta diversity and naive T cell percentage.

The sample taken for sequencing was blood. The receptor was derived from a man aged 18 to 29 in good health. This chain links TRBV20-1 with TRBJ2-3; 7 positions agree with TRBD1. In DNA, the CDR3 is TGCAGTGCTAGAGATCACGGGACAGTACTTCCAACAGATACGCAGTATTTT. Its translation is CSARDHGTVLPTDTQYF.